What follows are 6 T cell receptor beta chains derived from one specimen sequenced in a study of shared clonotypes between healthy human individuals. Libraries were prepared by immunoSEQ multiplex PCR; TCRdb keeps only in-frame clonotypes and omits some of them. The data contain more than 2,000,000 clones, just over 90% of them singletons. Input material: naive CD4+ T cells sorted from blood. Sample subset: CD45RA+ positively selected. All receptors come from a man aged 18 to 29 in good health.

The rearrangement links TRBV6-4 to TRBJ1-2; 7 bases match TRBD1. The CDR3 is made up of 16 amino acids. CDR1 and CDR2 (germline): MRHNA, SNTAGT. Trimming removed 4 bases from V and 0 bases from J; junction bases left unmatched: 8. The DNA for the CDR3 is TGTGCCAGCAGTGCTAACAGGGACAGAGCTAACTATGGCTACACCTTC. Residues: CASSANRDRANYGYTF.

CDR3: CASSLLGHVSAGPYGYTF. CDR3 DNA: TGTGCCAGCAGTTTATTGGGCCACGTGAGCGCGGGGCCCTATGGCTACACCTTC. This chain connects TRBV28 to TRBJ1-2, with D possibly matching TRBD1 (5 bases). The ends were cut back, 1 base at V and 4 bases at J, with 22 bases in the middle. Germline CDR1 is MDHEN and CDR2 is SYDVKM. This CDR3 contains 18 residues.

This chain uses TRBV5-4 with TRBJ1-3; perhaps TRBD1 as D (5 bases). V gave up 1 base and J gave up 2 bases, with 10 bases separating them. Germline V gene lookup returns CDR1 SGHNT and CDR2 YYREEE (reference sequence). The CDR3 totals 15 residues. The chain's CDR3 is CASSLPSGPGNTIYF. Written as DNA, the CDR3 is TGTGCCAGCAGCTTGCCTTCGGGACCTGGAAACACCATATATTTT.

The chain uses TRBV7-9 and TRBJ1-5; D not certain. Trimming removed 2 bases from V and 7 bases from J, with 6 bases in between. Germline CDR1 and CDR2: SEHNR and FQNEAQ (reference sequence). The length of the CDR3 is 12 residues. CDR3 amino acids: CASSLPPQPQHF. The CDR3 DNA follows: TGTGCCAGCAGCTTACCGCCCCAGCCCCAGCATTTT.

The CDR3 loop reads CASSQVYGGTGKRAGELFF. The DNA of the CDR3 is TGCGCCAGCAGCCAAGTTTATGGGGGGACAGGGAAGAGGGCCGGGGAGCTGTTTTTT. The chain uses TRBV4-1 and TRBJ2-2; 9 bases are a match to TRBD1. Germline CDR1 and CDR2: MGHRA and YSYEKL. This CDR3 region has 19 residues. Trimming took 1 base from V and 6 from J; bases not matched to a gene: 15.

This clone has just one count. The V call is TRBV5-1, the J call TRBJ1-4, with D perhaps TRBD1 (5 bases). V dropped 1 base and J dropped 8 bases, with 18 bases sitting between them. From germline, CDR1 is SGHRS and CDR2 YFSETQ. This CDR3 region has 16 residues. CDR3 sequence reads: CASSLTTVAREEKLFF. The CDR3 region has the DNA TGCGCCAGCAGCTTGACAACGGTCGCCAGGGAAGAAAAACTGTTTTTT.